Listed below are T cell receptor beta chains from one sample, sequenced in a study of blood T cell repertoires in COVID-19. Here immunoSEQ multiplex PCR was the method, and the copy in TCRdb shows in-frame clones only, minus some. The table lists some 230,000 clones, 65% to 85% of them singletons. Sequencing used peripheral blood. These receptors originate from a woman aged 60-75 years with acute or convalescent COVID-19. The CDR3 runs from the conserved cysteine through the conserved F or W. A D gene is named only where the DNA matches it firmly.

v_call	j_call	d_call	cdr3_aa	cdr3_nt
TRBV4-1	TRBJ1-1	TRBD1	CASSQVVTGGREAFF	TGCGCCAGCAGCCAAGTTGTTACAGGGGGGCGGGAGGCTTTCTTT
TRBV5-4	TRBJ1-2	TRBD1	CASSAGQGRYGYTF	TGTGCCAGCAGCGCCGGACAGGGCCGCTATGGCTACACCTTC
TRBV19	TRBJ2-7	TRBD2	CASSMTSGEIYEQYF	TGTGCCAGTAGTATGACTAGCGGGGAGATCTACGAGCAGTACTTC
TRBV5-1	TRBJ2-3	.	CASSLGGGQGTDTQYF	TGCGCCAGCAGTTTAGGCGGGGGCCAGGGCACAGATACGCAGTATTTT
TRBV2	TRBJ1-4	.	CASTRGGMGSEKLFF	TGTGCCAGCACTAGAGGGGGTATGGGATCCGAAAAACTGTTTTTT
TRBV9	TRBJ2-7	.	CASSVGQGSTYEQYF	TGTGCCAGCAGCGTAGGTCAGGGCTCGACCTACGAGCAGTACTTC
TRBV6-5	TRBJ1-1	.	CASRTDRLNTEAFF	TGTGCCAGCAGAACCGACAGGTTGAACACTGAAGCTTTCTTT
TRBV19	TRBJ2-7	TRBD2	CASSKRGDIYEQYF	TGTGCCAGTAGTAAGCGGGGAGATATCTACGAGCAGTACTTC
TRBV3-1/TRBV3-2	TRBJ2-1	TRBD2	CASSQLPLAGGGNEQFF	TGTGCCAGCAGCCAACTGCCCCTAGCGGGGGGCGGCAATGAGCAGTTCTTC
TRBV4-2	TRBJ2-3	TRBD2	CASSQVIAGGPHTDTQYF	TGTGCCAGCAGCCAAGTCATAGCGGGGGGGCCCCACACAGATACGCAGTATTTT
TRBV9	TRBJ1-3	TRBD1	CASSVAGQQGNTIYF	TGTGCCAGCAGCGTAGCGGGACAGCAGGGAAACACCATATATTTT
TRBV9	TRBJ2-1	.	CASSLSPVSSYNEQFF	TGTGCCAGCAGCTTAAGTCCGGTGAGCTCCTACAATGAGCAGTTCTTC
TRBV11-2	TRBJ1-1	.	CASSDLRRNTEAFF	TGTGCCAGCAGCGACCTGAGGCGGAACACTGAAGCTTTCTTT
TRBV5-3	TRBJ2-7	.	CARSLGQFYEQYF	TGTGCCAGAAGCTTGGGTCAGTTCTACGAGCAGTACTTC
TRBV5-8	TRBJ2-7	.	CASSSPSFYEQYF	TGTGCCAGCAGCTCCCCCAGTTTCTACGAGCAGTACTTC
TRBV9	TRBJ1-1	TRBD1	CASSPTGLNTEAFF	TGTGCCAGCTCCCCGACAGGGCTGAACACTGAAGCTTTCTTT
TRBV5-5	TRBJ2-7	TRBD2	CASSFQWGGGYEQYF	TGTGCCAGCAGCTTTCAATGGGGGGGAGGCTACGAGCAGTACTTC
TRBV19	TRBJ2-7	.	CASSIGTGHLYEQYF	TGTGCCAGTAGTATAGGGACGGGACACCTCTACGAGCAGTACTTC
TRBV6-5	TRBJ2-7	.	CAISSSGSYEQYF	TGTGCCATCTCCAGCTCGGGGTCCTACGAGCAGTACTTC